The next 16 T cell receptor beta chains were all read from a single sample in a study of T cell repertoires in cytomegalovirus infection. No antigens are known for them. TCRdb independently ran MiXCR on the reads; one entry per CDR3 protein. Found here are approximately 910,000 distinct CDR3 sequences, approximately 30% of them singletons; the top ten hold 13%. Sequencing used cultured CD8+ T cells from PBMCs, obtained from culture after CMV antigen stimulation. These receptors originate from a human donor in good health (CMV status not recorded). Some clones in this sample may be carry-over from other donors' samples.

This chain uses TRBV2 with TRBJ2-1; D is unresolved. The CDR3 has 15 residues. V was clipped by 8 bases and J by 2 bases, with 16 bases between them. CDR1 SNHLY and CDR2 FYNNEI come from the germline V gene. CDR3 protein: CASVGIVGTYNEQFF. The CDR3 DNA reads as TGTGCCAGCGTGGGGATAGTGGGCACCTACAATGAGCAGTTCTTC.

This clonotype occurred a few times. The genes are TRBV28 and TRBJ2-5, with 11 bases matching TRBD2. Germline assignment: CDR1 MDHEN and CDR2 SYDVKM. Germline trimming cut 2 bases from V and 1 base from J; bases unmatched to any gene: 9. The CDR3 totals 18 residues. The CDR3 coding sequence is TGTGCCAGCAGTTTAATGGCTAGCGGGGGGACCTCCCAAGAGACCCAGTACTTC. This encodes CASSLMASGGTSQETQYF.

This clonotype was seen more than once but under ten times. The chain joins TRBV7-9 to TRBJ2-2, with D perhaps TRBD1 (6 bases). Germline CDR1 SEHNR, CDR2 FQNEAQ (reference sequence). V gave up 2 bases and J gave up 6 bases, with 16 bases separating them. This CDR3 contains 16 residues. CDR3: CASSLTTDSLAGELFF. CDR3 coding DNA: TGTGCCAGCAGCTTAACCACGGACAGTTTGGCCGGGGAGCTGTTTTTT. The entire variable domain, with the rest obtained from reference TRBV7-9 and TRBJ2-2, is as follows: DTGVSQNPRHKITKRGQNVTFRCDPISEHNRLYWYRQTLGQGPEFLTYFQNEAQLEKSRLLSDRFSAERPKGSFSTLEIQRTEQGDSAMYLCASSLTTDSLAGELFFGEGSRLTVL.

The V gene is TRBV6-1, the J gene TRBJ2-1, with D possibly matching TRBD2 (6 bases). The V end was cut by 4 bases, the J end by 0 bases, with 10 bases between. Germline CDR1 MNHNS, CDR2 SASEGT. This CDR3 contains 15 residues. The CDR3: CASSGIADSYNEQFF. The CDR3 region has the DNA TGTGCCAGCAGTGGAATAGCGGACTCCTACAATGAGCAGTTCTTC.

This clonotype was seen many times. The V gene is TRBV7-6, the J gene TRBJ2-1; perhaps TRBD2 as D (7 bases). Trimming cost V 0 bases and J 3 bases, with 12 bases left between them. The CDR3 extends over 16 amino acids. Germline V gene sequence: CDR1 SGHVS, CDR2 FNYEAQ. Here the CDR3 DNA reads TGTGCCAGCAGCTTAGCAGGGGGGGGACACTACAATGAGCAGTTCTTC. This encodes CASSLAGGGHYNEQFF.

This sequence joins TRBV19 and TRBJ2-3, with D possibly TRBD2 on 7 matching bases. Trimming removed 3 bases from V and 4 bases from J, with 17 bases in between. The CDR3 loop spans 16 amino acids. CDR1 and CDR2 from the germline V gene are LNHDA and SQIVND (reference sequence). The CDR3 loop is CASSMGSAGAADTQYF. The CDR3 DNA sequence: TGTGCCAGTAGTATGGGGAGCGCGGGGGCTGCAGATACGCAGTATTTT.

This clonotype appeared a few times. The chain employs TRBV29-1 and TRBJ2-3; D unclear. Trimming removed 8 bases from V and 0 bases from J, with 9 bases in between. Germline CDR1 SQVTM, CDR2 ANQGSEA. This CDR3 is 12 amino acids long. CDR3 nucleotide sequence: TGCAGCTTAGGACGGAGCACAGATACGCAGTATTTT. This sequence encodes CSLGRSTDTQYF.

This clonotype was seen a few times. In DNA form, the CDR3 reads TGTGCCAGCAGTGAGGGGCCGAGAAATCAGCCCCAGCATTTT. Translating it yields CASSEGPRNQPQHF. The V call is TRBV6-1, the J call TRBJ1-5; D is possibly TRBD1 (5 bases). The CDR3 runs to 14 residues. Germline-derived CDR1 and CDR2 are MNHNS and SASEGT. Between the trimmed V and J ends, which lost 3 bases and 4 bases, there was a span of 10 bases.

The J gene is TRBJ1-5, the V gene TRBV15; tentative D call: TRBD1 (6 bases). Trimming removed 3 bases from V and 4 bases from J, with 13 bases in between. The germline CDR1 and CDR2 sequences are LNHNV and YYDKDF (reference sequence). The CDR3 contains 15 residues. CDR3: CATSRWDTSNQPQHF. CDR3 in DNA: TGTGCCACCAGCAGGTGGGACACTTCAAATCAGCCCCAGCATTTT.

V is TRBV29-1 and J is TRBJ2-3; 7 bases are shared with TRBD2. This CDR3 is 14 amino acids long. Trimming took 4 bases from V and 1 from J; bases not matched to a gene: 5. Germline V gene sequence: CDR1 SQVTM, CDR2 ANQGSEA. The CDR3: CSVGSGVRTDTQYF. CDR3 bases: TGCAGCGTTGGAAGCGGGGTGCGCACAGATACGCAGTATTTT.

The V and J genes are TRBV27 and TRBJ2-2; D is undetermined. Looked up from germline, CDR1 is MNHEY and CDR2 is SMNVEV (reference sequence). The CDR3 totals 16 residues. Trimming cost V 1 base and J 0 bases, with 9 bases left between them. The CDR3 DNA reads TGTGCCAGCAGTTTATGGGCAGCCGCGAACACCGGGGAGCTGTTTTTT. The encoded protein is CASSLWAAANTGELFF.

This clonotype was detected only a few times. This chain joins TRBV6-2 or TRBV6-3 and TRBJ1-1; D ambiguous. CDR1 and CDR2 (germline): MNHEY, SVGEGT. The CDR3 runs 15 residues. Trimming stripped 2 bases from V and 0 bases from J, with 10 bases between. The chain's CDR3 is CASSYEDFMNTEAFF. CDR3 nucleotide sequence: TGTGCCAGCAGTTACGAAGACTTCATGAACACTGAAGCTTTCTTT.

This clonotype occurred many times. The rearrangement uses TRBV19 and TRBJ1-1; unclear D gene. V was clipped by 0 bases and J by 3 bases, with 11 bases between them. The CDR3 totals 15 residues. The V gene's germline CDR1 is LNHDA and CDR2 SQIVND (reference sequence). CDR3 coding DNA: TGTGCCAGTAGTATAGATGAGGGATGGGACACTGAAGCTTTCTTT. It codes for CASSIDEGWDTEAFF.

This chain uses TRBV12-3 or TRBV12-4 with TRBJ1-5; TRBD1 is a possible D gene (5 bases). CDR3 size: 17 residues. Trimming removed 3 bases at V and 3 bases at J, with 18 bases between. The CDR3 region is CASSFSTERVDNQPQHF. The CDR3 nucleotides are TGTGCCAGCAGTTTTTCGACAGAAAGGGTCGACAATCAGCCCCAGCATTTT.

V is TRBV13 and J is TRBJ2-5; 10 nucleotides align to TRBD2. The CDR3 runs to 15 residues. J lost 5 bases, V lost 6 bases, and 9 bases had no gene match. Looked up from germline, CDR1 is PRHDT and CDR2 is FYEKMQ (reference sequence). The CDR3 DNA is TGTGCCAGCAGATTCAGCGGGGGGGCGGCCGAGACCCAGTACTTC. Translating gives CASRFSGGAAETQYF.

This clonotype was seen a handful of times. In DNA form, the CDR3 reads TGCGCCAGCAGCCAAGAGCCGGGGGACCCCCAAGAGACCCAGTACTTC. Translated, it gives CASSQEPGDPQETQYF. The chain links TRBV4-3 to TRBJ2-5; weak D call: TRBD2 (6 bases). The CDR3 is 16 amino acids. V was pared by 0 bases and J by 1 base, with 12 bases between. The germline gives CDR1 LGHNA, CDR2 YSLEER.